Listed below are T cell receptor beta chains from one sample, sequenced in a study of CD8 T cells in ankylosing spondylitis. MiXCR was run by TCRdb on the 5' RACE reads, yielding one entry per CDR3 protein. The table includes about 400,000 distinct CDR3 sequences, around 20% detected once. Sequencing input: blood, either unsorted or a sorted T cell fraction (not recorded which). The source of these receptors is a male donor with ankylosing spondylitis. Both conserved end residues are part of each CDR3. The order of the fields is J gene, D gene, V gene, clone size, CDR3 protein, CDR3 DNA. D genes are given only for firm matches. Size is omitted from some rows. Given values are once, few, many or a class for expanded clones.

TRBJ1-5	-	TRBV5-1	many	CASSLGGNSNQPQHF	TGCGCCAGCAGCTTGGGAGGTAATTCGAATCAGCCCCAGCATTTT
TRBJ2-5	TRBD2	TRBV4-3	few	CASSQDRGLRAAQYF	TGCGCCAGCAGCCAAGATCGGGGACTACGTGCGGCCCAGTACTTC
TRBJ2-7	-	TRBV5-5	few	CASSFRDQSYEQYF	TGTGCCAGCAGCTTCCGGGACCAGTCCTACGAGCAGTACTTC
TRBJ2-5	-	TRBV10-3	-	CAISESNPGETQYF	TGTGCCATCAGTGAGTCGAACCCAGGGGAGACCCAGTACTTC
TRBJ2-4	TRBD1	TRBV5-1	-	CASKGQFGEGNIQYF	TGCGCCAGCAAGGGACAGTTCGGCGAGGGAAACATTCAGTACTTC
TRBJ2-1	TRBD2	TRBV15	few	CATSFSSGRRYEQFF	TGTGCCACCAGCTTTTCTAGCGGGAGGAGGTATGAGCAGTTCTTC
TRBJ2-4	-	TRBV12-3/TRBV12-4	few	CASSLTTNYLTKNIQYF	TGTGCCAGCAGTTTAACGACAAATTACCTTACCAAAAACATTCAGTACTTC
TRBJ1-5	-	TRBV15	few	CATSRDLQGNQPQHF	TGTGCCACCAGCAGAGATCTTCAGGGTAATCAGCCCCAGCATTTT
TRBJ1-2	-	TRBV2	-	CASSVGEGGYTF	TGTGCCAGCAGTGTCGGGGAGGGTGGCTACACCTTC
TRBJ2-5	-	TRBV6-1	-	CASREKRTQYF	TGTGCCAGCAGGGAGAAGAGGACCCAGTACTTC
TRBJ1-1	TRBD1	TRBV12-3/TRBV12-4	few	CASSSYRDRGAEAFF	TGTGCCAGCAGTTCCTATCGGGACAGGGGCGCTGAAGCTTTCTTT
TRBJ2-7	TRBD1	TRBV29-1	many	CSAHRGDDEQYF	TGCAGCGCCCACAGGGGGGACGACGAGCAGTACTTC
TRBJ2-2	-	TRBV6-1	-	CASGEQWDTGELFF	TGTGCCAGCGGAGAACAGTGGGACACCGGGGAGCTGTTTTTT
TRBJ1-4	-	TRBV20-1	few	CSARFHRENEKLFF	TGCAGTGCCCGCTTCCACAGGGAAAATGAAAAACTGTTTTTT
TRBJ2-7	-	TRBV6-5	-	CTSSLSPGVPTKQYF	TGTACCAGCAGTTTGTCCCCGGGGGTACCTACGAAGCAGTACTTC
TRBJ2-7	TRBD2	TRBV5-1	-	CASSSTSGRYSEQYF	TGCGCCAGCAGCAGCACTAGCGGGAGGTACTCTGAGCAGTACTTC
TRBJ2-3	TRBD2	TRBV7-3	many	CASSLKPPGGSPDTQYF	TGTGCCAGCAGCTTAAAACCCCCGGGGGGGAGCCCAGATACGCAGTATTTT
TRBJ2-1	TRBD2	TRBV5-1	few	CASSFTGGTNEQFF	TGCGCCAGCAGCTTTACGGGAGGTACAAATGAGCAGTTCTTC
TRBJ1-5	-	TRBV30	-	CAWSDPPGTPNQPQHF	TGTGCCTGGAGTGACCCCCCTGGGACACCTAATCAGCCCCAGCATTTT
TRBJ2-3	-	TRBV7-2	many	CASSFGGTDTQYF	TGTGCCAGCAGCTTCGGGGGAACAGATACGCAGTATTTT
TRBJ2-1	-	TRBV20-1	-	CSVRNGGNEQFF	TGCAGTGTCCGGAACGGCGGCAATGAGCAGTTCTTC
TRBJ2-1	TRBD2	TRBV6-1	-	CASRRTSGYVDEQFF	TGTGCCAGCAGGCGGACTAGCGGATATGTCGATGAGCAGTTCTTC
TRBJ2-1	-	TRBV5-1	-	CASSLSGREQFF	TGCGCCAGCAGCTTGTCGGGGAGGGAGCAGTTCTTC
TRBJ2-5	-	TRBV15	few	CATSIRQYQETQYF	TGTGCCACCAGCATCAGACAGTACCAAGAGACCCAGTACTTC
TRBJ2-1	-	TRBV10-3	-	CAISNPLQVGVTEEQFF	TGTGCCATCAGCAACCCTTTACAGGTGGGGGTGACTGAAGAGCAGTTCTTC
TRBJ2-2	TRBD1	TRBV10-3	-	CAISGTDRAGELFF	TGTGCCATCAGTGGGACAGACAGGGCCGGGGAGCTGTTTTTT
TRBJ1-2	TRBD1	TRBV18	-	CASSIQDRGPGYTF	TGTGCCAGCTCCATCCAAGACAGGGGGCCTGGCTACACCTTC
TRBJ2-7	TRBD2	TRBV20-1	many	CSARDRGGLSYEQYF	TGCAGTGCTAGAGATCGGGGGGGCTTGTCCTACGAGCAGTACTTC
TRBJ2-7	-	TRBV7-2	-	CASSHESGASYEQYF	TGTGCCAGCAGTCATGAGTCGGGAGCCTCCTACGAGCAGTACTTC
TRBJ2-3	-	TRBV7-9	-	CASSLDSHGTDTQYF	TGTGCCAGCAGCTTAGATTCACACGGCACAGATACGCAGTATTTT
TRBJ2-5	-	TRBV9	-	CASSVGAVLKSETQYF	TGTGCCAGCAGCGTAGGGGCGGTACTTAAGTCAGAGACCCAGTACTTC
TRBJ2-5	-	TRBV7-2	few	CASSLTGSGETQYF	TGTGCCAGCAGCTTAACAGGGAGTGGAGAGACCCAGTACTTC
TRBJ1-2	-	TRBV19	-	CASNLGGDNYGYTF	TGTGCCAGTAATTTAGGCGGGGATAACTATGGCTACACCTTC
TRBJ2-7	-	TRBV6-5	-	CASSSRQGNYEQYF	TGTGCCAGCAGTTCCCGCCAGGGGAACTACGAGCAGTACTTC
TRBJ1-1	-	TRBV6-2/TRBV6-3	-	CATGPLNTEAFF	TGTGCCACAGGACCGTTGAACACTGAAGCTTTCTTT
TRBJ2-2	-	TRBV6-2/TRBV6-3	-	CASRSGQSNTGELFF	TGTGCCAGCCGATCCGGACAGTCCAACACCGGGGAGCTGTTTTTT
TRBJ2-1	TRBD1	TRBV6-1	few	CASSAGQGATGGDEQFF	TGTGCCAGCAGTGCTGGACAGGGGGCCACTGGAGGGGATGAGCAGTTCTTC
TRBJ2-3	TRBD2	TRBV28	few	CASSTSGRAPADTQYF	TGTGCCAGCAGCACTAGCGGGAGGGCCCCCGCAGATACGCAGTATTTT
TRBJ2-5	-	TRBV28	-	CASSLTPGAGETQYF	TGTGCCAGCAGTTTAACCCCCGGGGCCGGAGAGACCCAGTACTTC